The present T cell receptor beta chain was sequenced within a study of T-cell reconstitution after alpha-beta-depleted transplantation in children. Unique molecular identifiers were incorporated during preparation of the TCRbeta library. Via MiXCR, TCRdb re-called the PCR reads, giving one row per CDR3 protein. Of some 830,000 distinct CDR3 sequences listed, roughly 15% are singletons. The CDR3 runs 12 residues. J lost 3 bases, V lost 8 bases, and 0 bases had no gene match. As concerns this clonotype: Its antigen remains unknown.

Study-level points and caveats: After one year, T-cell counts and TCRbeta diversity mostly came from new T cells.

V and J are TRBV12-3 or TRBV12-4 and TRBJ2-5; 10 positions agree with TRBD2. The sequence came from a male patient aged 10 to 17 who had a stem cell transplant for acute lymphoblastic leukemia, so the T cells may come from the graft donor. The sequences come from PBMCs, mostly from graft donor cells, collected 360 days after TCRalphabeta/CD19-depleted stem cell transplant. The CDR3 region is CASGTSEETQYF. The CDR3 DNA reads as TGTGCCAGCGGGACTAGCGAAGAGACCCAGTACTTC.